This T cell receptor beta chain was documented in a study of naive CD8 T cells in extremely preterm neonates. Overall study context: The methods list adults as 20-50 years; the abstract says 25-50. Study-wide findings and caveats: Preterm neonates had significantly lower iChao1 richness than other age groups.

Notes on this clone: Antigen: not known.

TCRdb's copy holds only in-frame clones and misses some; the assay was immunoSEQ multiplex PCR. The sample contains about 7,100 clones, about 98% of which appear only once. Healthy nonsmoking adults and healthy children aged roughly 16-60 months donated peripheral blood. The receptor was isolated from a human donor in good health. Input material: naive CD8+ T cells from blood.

The CDR3 here is CSVRDTYNEQFF. DNA of the CDR3: TGCAGCGTTCGGGACACCTACAATGAGCAGTTCTTC. The chain employs TRBV29-1 and TRBJ2-1, with D perhaps matching TRBD1 (6 bases). The V gene lost 5 bases and the J gene lost 2 bases, with 7 bases spanning the gap. The CDR3 extends over 12 amino acids. Germline V gene data show CDR1 as SQVTM and CDR2 as ANQGSEA.